The clone carrying this T cell receptor (beta chain) was observed a few times. Unique molecular identifiers were present on the cDNA, which also gained a universal primer site by template switching. TCRdb passed the 5' RACE reads through MiXCR, listing each CDR3 protein once. The sample contains roughly 750,000 distinct CDR3 sequences, about 20% of which appear only once. This record belongs to a study of identical twins. Trimming cost V 1 base and J 5 bases; bases outside gene matches: 4. Germline lookup yields CDR1 SGHTA and CDR2 FQGTGA. This CDR3 comprises 15 residues. Another study also made use of these data, one on T cells expressing NK-cell markers. That work contributes: The study found these clonotypes also leading the CD3+CD56-NKG2C+ fraction in several donors.

The genes are TRBV7-3 and TRBJ1-1; 10 nucleotides agree with TRBD1. Sequencing was done on a sample of PBMCs. The receptor comes from a woman younger than 35 in good health. In DNA form, the CDR3 reads TGTGCCAGCAGCTTAAACCCGGACAGGGGGACTGAAGCTTTCTTT. It is translated as CASSLNPDRGTEAFF.